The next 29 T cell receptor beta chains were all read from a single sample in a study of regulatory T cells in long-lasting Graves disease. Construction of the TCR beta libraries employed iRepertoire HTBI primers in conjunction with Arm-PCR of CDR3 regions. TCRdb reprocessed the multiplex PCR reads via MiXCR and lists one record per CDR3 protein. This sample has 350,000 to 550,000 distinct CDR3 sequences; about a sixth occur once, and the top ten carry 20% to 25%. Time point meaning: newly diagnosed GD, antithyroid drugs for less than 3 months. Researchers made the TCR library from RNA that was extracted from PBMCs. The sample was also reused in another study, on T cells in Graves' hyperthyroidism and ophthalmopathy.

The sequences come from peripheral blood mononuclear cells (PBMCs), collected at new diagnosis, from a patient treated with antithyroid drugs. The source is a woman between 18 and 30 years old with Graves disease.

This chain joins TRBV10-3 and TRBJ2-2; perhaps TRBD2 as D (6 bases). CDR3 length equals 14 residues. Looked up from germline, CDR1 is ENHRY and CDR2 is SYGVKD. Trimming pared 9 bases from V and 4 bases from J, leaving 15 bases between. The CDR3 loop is CAIRRLAPTGELFF. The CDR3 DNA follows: TGTGCCATTAGGCGGCTAGCGCCCACCGGGGAGCTGTTTTTT.

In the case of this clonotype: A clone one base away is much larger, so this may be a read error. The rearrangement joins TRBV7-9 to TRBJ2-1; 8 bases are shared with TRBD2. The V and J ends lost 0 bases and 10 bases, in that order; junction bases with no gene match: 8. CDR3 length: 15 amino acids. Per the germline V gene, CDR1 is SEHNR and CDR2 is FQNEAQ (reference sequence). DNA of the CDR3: TGTGCCAGCAGCTTAGCTAGCGGGACTATCTACGAGCAGTTCTTC. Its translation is CASSLASGTIYEQFF. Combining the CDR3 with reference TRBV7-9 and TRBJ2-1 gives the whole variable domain DTGVSQNPRHKITKRGQNVTFRCDPISEHNRLYWYRQTLGQGPEFLTYFQNEAQLEKSRLLSDRFSAERPKGSFSTLEIQRTEQGDSAMYLCASSLASGTIYEQFFGPGTRLTVL.

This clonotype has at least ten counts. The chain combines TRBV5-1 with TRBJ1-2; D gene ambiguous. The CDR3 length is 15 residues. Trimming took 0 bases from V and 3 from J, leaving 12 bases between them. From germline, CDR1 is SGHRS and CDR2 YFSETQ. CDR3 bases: TGCGCCAGCAGCTTGGCCGTGGGCCGGGACTATGGCTACACCTTC. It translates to CASSLAVGRDYGYTF.

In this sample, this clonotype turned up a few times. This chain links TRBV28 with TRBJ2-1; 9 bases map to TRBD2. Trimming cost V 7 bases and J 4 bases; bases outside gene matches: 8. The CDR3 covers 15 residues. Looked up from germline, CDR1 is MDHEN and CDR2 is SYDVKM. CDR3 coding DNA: TGTGCCAGCACCTCCCTGGCGGGAGGGTACAATGAGCAGTTCTTC. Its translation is CASTSLAGGYNEQFF.

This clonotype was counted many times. CDR3 protein: CASSEALLGAWGYEQYF. The CDR3 DNA is TGTGCCAGCAGTGAAGCGCTTCTGGGGGCCTGGGGCTACGAGCAGTACTTC. The chain recombines TRBV6-1 with TRBJ2-7; a possible D gene is TRBD1 (6 bases). CDR3 length: 17 amino acids. V was trimmed by 0 bases and J by 3 bases, leaving 18 bases between them. Germline CDR1 is MNHNS and CDR2 is SASEGT.

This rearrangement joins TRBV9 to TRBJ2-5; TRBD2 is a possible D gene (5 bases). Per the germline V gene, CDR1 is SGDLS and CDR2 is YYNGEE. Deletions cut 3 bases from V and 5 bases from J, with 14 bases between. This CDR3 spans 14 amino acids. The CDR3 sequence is CASSAEAWEETQYF. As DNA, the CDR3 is TGTGCCAGCAGCGCGGAGGCCTGGGAGGAGACCCAGTACTTC.

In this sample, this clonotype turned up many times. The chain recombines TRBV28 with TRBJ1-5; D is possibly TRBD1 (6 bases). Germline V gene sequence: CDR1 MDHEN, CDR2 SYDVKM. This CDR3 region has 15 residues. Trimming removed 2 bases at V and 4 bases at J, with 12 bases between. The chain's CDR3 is CASSLGGALNQPQHF. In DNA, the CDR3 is TGTGCCAGCAGTTTAGGGGGGGCTTTGAATCAGCCCCAGCATTTT. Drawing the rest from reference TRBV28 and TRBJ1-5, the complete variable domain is DVKVTQSSRYLVKRTGEKVFLECVQDMDHENMFWYRQDPGLGLRLIYFSYDVKMKEKGDIPEGYSVSREKKERFSLILESASTNQTSMYLCASSLGGALNQPQHFGDGTRLSIL.

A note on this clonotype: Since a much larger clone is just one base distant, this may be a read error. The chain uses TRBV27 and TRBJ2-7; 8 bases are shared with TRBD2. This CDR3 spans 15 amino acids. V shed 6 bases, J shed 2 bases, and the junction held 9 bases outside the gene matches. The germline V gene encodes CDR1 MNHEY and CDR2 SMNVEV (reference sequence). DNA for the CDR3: TGTGCCAGCAGACCTCCGGGACTAGTAACCTACGAGCAGTACTTC. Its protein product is CASRPPGLVTYEQYF.

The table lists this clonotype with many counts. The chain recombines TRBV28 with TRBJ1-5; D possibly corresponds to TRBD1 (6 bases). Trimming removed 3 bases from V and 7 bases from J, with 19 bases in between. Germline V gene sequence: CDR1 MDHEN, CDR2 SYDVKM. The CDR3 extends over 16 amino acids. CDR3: CASSFGPGGGGQPQHF. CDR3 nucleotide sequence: TGTGCCAGCAGTTTCGGGCCGGGGGGGGGCGGGCAGCCCCAGCATTTT.

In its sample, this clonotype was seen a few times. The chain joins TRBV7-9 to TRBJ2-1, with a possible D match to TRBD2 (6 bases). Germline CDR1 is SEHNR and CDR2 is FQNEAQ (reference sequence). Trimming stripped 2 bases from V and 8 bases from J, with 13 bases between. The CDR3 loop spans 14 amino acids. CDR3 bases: TGTGCCAGCAGCTTACCATTCCGCGGGGATGAGCAGTTCTTC. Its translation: CASSLPFRGDEQFF.

The CDR3 reads CASSQAPGGGTEAFF. The CDR3 DNA sequence: TGCGCCAGCAGCCAAGCGCCAGGGGGAGGGACTGAAGCTTTCTTT. The V call is TRBV4-1, the J call TRBJ1-1, with 7 positions matching TRBD1. CDR3 length equals 15 residues. Germline V lookup: CDR1 MGHRA, CDR2 YSYEKL. The V gene end was trimmed by 1 base and the J gene end by 5 bases; junction bases not matched to a gene: 7.

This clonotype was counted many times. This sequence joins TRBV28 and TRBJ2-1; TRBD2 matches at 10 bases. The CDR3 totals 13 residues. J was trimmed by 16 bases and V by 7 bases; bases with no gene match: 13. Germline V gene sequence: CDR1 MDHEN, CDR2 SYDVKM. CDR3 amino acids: CASILSSGTSVFF. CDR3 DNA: TGTGCCAGCATTCTCAGTTCAGGGACTAGCGTATTCTTC.

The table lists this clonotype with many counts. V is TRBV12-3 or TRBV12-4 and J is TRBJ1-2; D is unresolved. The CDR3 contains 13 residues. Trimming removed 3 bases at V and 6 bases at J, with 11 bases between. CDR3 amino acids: CASSLMAANGYTF. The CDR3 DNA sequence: TGTGCCAGCAGTTTGATGGCGGCTAATGGCTACACCTTC.

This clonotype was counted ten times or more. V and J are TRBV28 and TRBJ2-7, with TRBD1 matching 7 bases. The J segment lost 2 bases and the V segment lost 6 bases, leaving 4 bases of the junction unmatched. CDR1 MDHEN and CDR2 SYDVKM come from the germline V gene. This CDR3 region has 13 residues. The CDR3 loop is CASRGTAAYEQYF. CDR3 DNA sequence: TGTGCCAGCAGGGGGACAGCCGCCTACGAGCAGTACTTC.

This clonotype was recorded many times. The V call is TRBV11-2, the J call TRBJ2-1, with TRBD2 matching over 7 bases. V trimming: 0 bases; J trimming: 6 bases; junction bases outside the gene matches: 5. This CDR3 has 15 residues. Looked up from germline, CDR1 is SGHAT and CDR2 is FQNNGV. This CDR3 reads CASSLEWEGLNEQFF. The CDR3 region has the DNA TGTGCCAGCAGCTTAGAGTGGGAGGGCCTCAATGAGCAGTTCTTC. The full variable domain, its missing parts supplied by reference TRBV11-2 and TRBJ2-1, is EAGVAQSPRYKIIEKRQSVAFWCNPISGHATLYWYQQILGQGPKLLIQFQNNGVVDDSQLPKDRFSAERLKGVDSTLKIQPAKLEDSAVYLCASSLEWEGLNEQFFGPGTRLTVL.

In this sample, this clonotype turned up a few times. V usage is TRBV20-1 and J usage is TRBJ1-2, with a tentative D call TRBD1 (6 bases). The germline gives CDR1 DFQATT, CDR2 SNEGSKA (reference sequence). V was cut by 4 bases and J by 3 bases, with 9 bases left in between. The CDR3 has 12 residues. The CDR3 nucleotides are TGCAGTGCTATTTACAGGGACTATGGCTACACCTTC. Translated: CSAIYRDYGYTF.

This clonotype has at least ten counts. DNA for the CDR3: TGTGCCAGCAGTACGCCAGGAAATATGAACACTGAAGCTTTCTTT. It specifies CASSTPGNMNTEAFF. This chain connects TRBV28 to TRBJ1-1; D uncertain. With 5 bases removed from V and 0 bases from J, the gap between germline ends came to 13 bases. This CDR3 region has 15 residues. Germline CDR1 MDHEN, CDR2 SYDVKM.

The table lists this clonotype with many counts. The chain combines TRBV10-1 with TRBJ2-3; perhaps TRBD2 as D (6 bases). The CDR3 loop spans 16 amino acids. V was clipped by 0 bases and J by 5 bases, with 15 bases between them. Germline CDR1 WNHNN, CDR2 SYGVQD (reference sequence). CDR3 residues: CASSESGGPLGDTQYF. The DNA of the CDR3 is TGCGCCAGCAGTGAGTCCGGGGGTCCCCTGGGAGATACGCAGTATTTT.

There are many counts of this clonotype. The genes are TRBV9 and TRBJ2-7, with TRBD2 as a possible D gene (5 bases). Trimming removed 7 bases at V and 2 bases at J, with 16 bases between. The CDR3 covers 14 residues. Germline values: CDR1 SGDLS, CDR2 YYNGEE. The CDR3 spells CASPRRRGPYEQYF. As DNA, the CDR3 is TGTGCCAGCCCCCGTAGACGGGGTCCCTACGAGCAGTACTTC.

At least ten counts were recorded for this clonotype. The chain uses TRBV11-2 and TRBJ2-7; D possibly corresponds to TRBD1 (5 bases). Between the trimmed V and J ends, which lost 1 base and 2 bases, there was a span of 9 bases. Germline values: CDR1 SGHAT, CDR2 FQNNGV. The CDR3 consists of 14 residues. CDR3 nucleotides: TGTGCCAGCAGCTTAGTTGCAGGGACCTACGAGCAGTACTTC. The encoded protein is CASSLVAGTYEQYF. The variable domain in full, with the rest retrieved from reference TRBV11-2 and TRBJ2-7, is EAGVAQSPRYKIIEKRQSVAFWCNPISGHATLYWYQQILGQGPKLLIQFQNNGVVDDSQLPKDRFSAERLKGVDSTLKIQPAKLEDSAVYLCASSLVAGTYEQYFGPGTRLTVT.

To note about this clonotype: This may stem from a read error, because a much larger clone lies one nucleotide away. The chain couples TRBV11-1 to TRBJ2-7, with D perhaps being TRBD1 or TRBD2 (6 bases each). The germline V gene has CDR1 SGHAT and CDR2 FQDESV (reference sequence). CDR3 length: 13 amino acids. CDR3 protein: CASSLLVGGEQDF. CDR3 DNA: TGTGCCAGCAGCTTATTGGTCGGGGGCGAGCAGGACTTC.

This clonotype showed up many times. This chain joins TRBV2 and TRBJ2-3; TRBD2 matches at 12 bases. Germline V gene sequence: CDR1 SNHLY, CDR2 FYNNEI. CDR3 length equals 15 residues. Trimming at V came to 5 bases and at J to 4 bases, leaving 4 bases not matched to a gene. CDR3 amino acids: CASSTTSGSADTQYF. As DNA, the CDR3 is TGTGCCAGCAGTACGACTAGCGGGAGCGCAGATACGCAGTATTTT.

As DNA, the CDR3 is TGTGCCACCAGCCTGGGTACCTATGGCTACACCTTC. This codes for CATSLGTYGYTF. The chain joins TRBV15 to TRBJ1-2; no clear D. Trimming took off 5 bases at V and 4 bases at J, with 8 bases between the two ends. CDR1 is LNHNV, CDR2 YYDKDF, per germline (reference sequence). The CDR3 has 12 amino acids.

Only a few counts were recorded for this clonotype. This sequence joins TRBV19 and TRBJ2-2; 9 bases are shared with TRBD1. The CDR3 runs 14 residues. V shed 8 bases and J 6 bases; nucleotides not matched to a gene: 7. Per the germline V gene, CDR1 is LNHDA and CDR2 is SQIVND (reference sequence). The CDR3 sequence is CASGGTGRSGELFF. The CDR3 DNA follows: TGTGCCAGTGGGGGGACAGGGCGGTCCGGGGAGCTGTTTTTT.

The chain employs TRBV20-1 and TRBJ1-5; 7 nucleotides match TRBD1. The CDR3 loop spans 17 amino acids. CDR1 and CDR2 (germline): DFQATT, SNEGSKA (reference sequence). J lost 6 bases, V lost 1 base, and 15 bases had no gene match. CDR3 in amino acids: CSARATGGGRSFQPQHF. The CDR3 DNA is TGCAGTGCTAGAGCAACGGGAGGGGGCCGGTCTTTTCAGCCCCAGCATTTT.

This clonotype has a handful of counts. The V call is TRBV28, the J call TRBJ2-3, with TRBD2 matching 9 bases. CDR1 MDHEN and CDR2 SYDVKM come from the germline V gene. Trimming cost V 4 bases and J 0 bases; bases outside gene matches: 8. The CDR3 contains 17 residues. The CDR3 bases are TGTGCCAGCAGTTACAATCGACTAGCGGCTAGCACAGATACGCAGTATTTT. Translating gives CASSYNRLAASTDTQYF.

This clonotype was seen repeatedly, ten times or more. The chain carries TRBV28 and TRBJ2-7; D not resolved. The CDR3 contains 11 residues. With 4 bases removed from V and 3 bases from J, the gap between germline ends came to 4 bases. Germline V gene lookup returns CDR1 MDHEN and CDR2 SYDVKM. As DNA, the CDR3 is TGTGCCAGCAGTTCCAACTACGAGCAGTACTTC. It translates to CASSSNYEQYF.

This CDR3 reads CASSTGQAYNEQFF. CDR3 coding DNA: TGTGCCAGCAGCACCGGACAAGCCTACAATGAGCAGTTCTTC. The chain joins TRBV12-3 or TRBV12-4 to TRBJ2-1; D is perhaps TRBD1 (5 bases). This CDR3 has 14 residues. V lost 6 bases and J lost 2, with 11 bases in between.

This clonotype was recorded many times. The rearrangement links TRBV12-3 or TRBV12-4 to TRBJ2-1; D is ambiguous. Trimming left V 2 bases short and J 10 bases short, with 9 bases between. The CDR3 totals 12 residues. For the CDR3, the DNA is TGTGCCAGCAGTTTAATCACATTAGAGCAGTTCTTC. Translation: CASSLITLEQFF.